These 23 T cell receptor beta chains originate from one sample sequenced in a study of radiotherapy plus CTLA-4 blockade in lung cancer. Clones were sequenced by immunoSEQ multiplex PCR, and TCRdb holds only the in-frame ones, with some missing. The top ten clones hold about 4.4% of a sample with approximately 60,000 clones, 77% of them seen once. Sequenced here: peripheral blood, sampled from a patient treated with radiotherapy plus ipilimumab. These TCRs come from a human donor with non-small cell lung cancer who had a complete response to radiotherapy plus ipilimumab.

This chain connects TRBV5-4 to TRBJ2-6, with D unresolved. The CDR3 has 18 residues. V was pared by 0 bases and J by 0 bases, with 13 bases between. Germline assignment: CDR1 SGHNT and CDR2 YYREEE (reference sequence). CDR3 amino acids: CASSLADGFFSGANVLTF. In nucleotides, the CDR3 is TGTGCCAGCAGCTTGGCGGACGGTTTCTTCTCTGGGGCCAACGTCCTGACTTTC.

This clone was seen a single time. The J gene is TRBJ1-4, the V gene TRBV7-2; possible D gene TRBD1, 6 bases. Germline values: CDR1 SGHTA, CDR2 FQGNSA. V was pared by 1 base and J by 2 bases, with 14 bases between. This CDR3 has 17 amino acids. CDR3 nucleotide sequence: TGTGCCAGCAGCTTAGTTGGACGGGGGCGGACTAATGAAAAACTGTTTTTT. As protein: CASSLVGRGRTNEKLFF.

V and J are TRBV5-1 and TRBJ2-7; D is unresolved. Germline V gene data show CDR1 as SGHRS and CDR2 as YFSETQ. The CDR3 is made up of 14 amino acids. Trimming took 3 bases from V and 4 from J, leaving 14 bases between them. The CDR3 DNA sequence: TGCGCCAGCAGCTCACGCGTTCCCCCATACGAGCAGTACTTC. It yields the protein CASSSRVPPYEQYF.

Here the CDR3 DNA reads TGTGCCAGCAGTTTAGCGACAGGGGGCGTGGAGACCCAGTACTTC. Translated, it gives CASSLATGGVETQYF. The gene calls are TRBV28 and TRBJ2-5; 10 nucleotides line up with TRBD1. The CDR3 is 15 residues long. The junction had 5 bases not matched to a gene; V was cut back by 2 bases and J by 5 bases. The germline gives CDR1 MDHEN, CDR2 SYDVKM.

CDR3 residues: CASCGAASGRGEQFF. CDR3 coding DNA: TGTGCCAGCTGTGGTGCTGCTAGCGGGAGAGGTGAGCAGTTCTTC. The V gene is TRBV2, the J gene TRBJ2-1; 10 bases map to TRBD2. This CDR3 has 15 amino acids. Germline trimming cut 8 bases from V and 9 bases from J; bases unmatched to any gene: 13. From germline, CDR1 is SNHLY and CDR2 FYNNEI.

V usage is TRBV27 and J usage is TRBJ2-3; 8 bases fit TRBD1. The J segment lost 2 bases and the V segment lost 5 bases, leaving 6 bases of the junction unmatched. This CDR3 has 15 amino acids. The germline V gene encodes CDR1 MNHEY and CDR2 SMNVEV (reference sequence). The CDR3 DNA is TGTGCCAGCAGTCCGCGGACAGGGTCCACAGATACGCAGTATTTT. It is translated as CASSPRTGSTDTQYF.

The chain has TRBV25-1 and TRBJ2-1; 9 bases agree with TRBD2. The length of the CDR3 is 15 residues. Germline V gene sequence: CDR1 MGHDK, CDR2 SYGVNS. Germline trimming cut 8 bases from V and 6 bases from J; bases unmatched to any gene: 11. As DNA, the CDR3 is TGTGCCAGCTGTCCGGGACTAGCATCAACCAATGAGCAGTTCTTC. Its translation: CASCPGLASTNEQFF.

The V call is TRBV13, the J call TRBJ2-7; 10 bases are shared with TRBD1. The CDR3 runs 15 residues. Germline V gene lookup returns CDR1 PRHDT and CDR2 FYEKMQ (reference sequence). V shed 5 bases and J 4 bases; nucleotides not matched to a gene: 8. The CDR3 loop is CASSATTGGAYEQYF. The CDR3, as DNA: TGTGCCAGCAGCGCGACGACAGGGGGCGCGTACGAGCAGTACTTC.

A remark on this clone: Its ends do not fully match the called genes, so a read error is possible. The V call is TRBV6-6, the J call TRBJ2-7, with D possibly TRBD2 on 5 matching bases. CDR1 and CDR2 from the germline V gene are MNHNY and SVGAGI (reference sequence). CDR3 size: 14 residues. CDR3 sequence (DNA): TGTGCCAGCAGTCCCTGGTATGGTGACTACAAGCAGTACTTC. Its protein is CASSPWYGDYKQYF.

The rearrangement joins TRBV19 to TRBJ1-2; 7 bases line up with TRBD1. Germline CDR1 is LNHDA and CDR2 is SQIVND (reference sequence). The CDR3 is 14 residues long. The V gene end was trimmed by 3 bases and the J gene end by 3 bases; junction bases not matched to a gene: 4. The DNA of the CDR3 is TGTGCCAGTAGTATCCCAGGGGGAGACTATGGCTACACCTTC. It is translated as CASSIPGGDYGYTF. The whole variable domain, remainder taken from reference TRBV19 and TRBJ1-2, is DGGITQSPKYLFRKEGQNVTLSCEQNLNHDAMYWYRQDPGQGLRLIYYSQIVNDFQKGDIAEGYSVSREKKESFPLTVTSAQKNPTAFYLCASSIPGGDYGYTFGSGTRLTVV.

The gene calls are TRBV23-1 and TRBJ2-7, with 8 bases fitting TRBD1. TRBV23-1 falls under the ORF class, with uncertain function. Trimming removed 0 bases from V and 2 bases from J; junction bases left unmatched: 12. The CDR3 is 18 amino acids. For the CDR3, the DNA is TGCGCCAGCAGTCAATCGTGGGGAGACAGGGGCGCTACCTACGAGCAGTACGTC. Translated: CASSQSWGDRGATYEQYV.

Comments on this clone: The sample holds other DNA sequences that translate to the same CDR3. The chain couples TRBV6-5 to TRBJ1-3; D is undetermined. This CDR3 has 15 amino acids. CDR1 is MNHEY, CDR2 SVGAGI, per germline. Deletions cut 6 bases from V and 0 bases from J, with 12 bases between. CDR3 coding DNA: TGTGCCAGCAGGCCAGGACCTAGCTCTGGAAACACCATATATTTT. Amino acid sequence: CASRPGPSSGNTIYF.

In this sample, this clone turned up once. The CDR3 DNA reads as TGTGCCTGGAGTGTGGGAGTCTCCTACAATGAGCAGTTCTTC. Amino acid sequence: CAWSVGVSYNEQFF. The chain joins TRBV30 to TRBJ2-1; D might be TRBD2 (5 bases). Trimming shortened V by 0 bases and J by 0 bases, and 6 bases separated the two germline ends. The germline V gene encodes CDR1 GTSNPN and CDR2 SVGIG (reference sequence). The CDR3 is made up of 14 amino acids.

The J gene is TRBJ1-1, the V gene TRBV7-9; 9 nucleotides match TRBD1. CDR1 is SEHNR, CDR2 FQNEAQ, per germline (reference sequence). V lost 5 bases to trimming and J lost 1 base; unmatched junction nucleotides: 8. The CDR3 is made up of 16 amino acids. As DNA, the CDR3 is TGTGCCAGCAGCCGGGGACAGGGAGTGGGGAACACTGAAGCTTTCTTT. Protein product: CASSRGQGVGNTEAFF.

The rearrangement uses TRBV5-6 and TRBJ1-1; TRBD1 matches 7 bases. V was clipped by 0 bases and J by 4 bases; unmatched bases: 9. CDR3 length: 16 residues. Germline V gene data show CDR1 as SGHDT and CDR2 as YYEEEE. The CDR3 nucleotides read TGTGCCAGCAGCTTGGGCCCCGACAGGGCGGGCACTGAAGCTTTCTTT. Translating it yields CASSLGPDRAGTEAFF.

The genes are TRBV5-1 and TRBJ2-5; D unresolved. Trimming cost V 0 bases and J 2 bases, with 14 bases left between them. This CDR3 has 16 amino acids. Germline V lookup: CDR1 SGHRS, CDR2 YFSETQ. DNA for the CDR3: TGCGCCAGCAGCTTGGGAGATCTCGCGGCTCAAGAGACCCAGTACTTC. This codes for CASSLGDLAAQETQYF.

This rearrangement joins TRBV19 to TRBJ1-1; TRBD1 is a possible D gene (6 bases). Germline CDR1 is LNHDA and CDR2 is SQIVND (reference sequence). CDR3 size: 13 residues. V lost 8 bases, J lost 4 bases, and 14 bases lay in between. The CDR3 region is CASGRQASTEAFF. CDR3 coding DNA: TGTGCCAGTGGACGACAGGCTTCCACTGAAGCTTTCTTT.

The chain combines TRBV18 with TRBJ2-2; D is perhaps TRBD1 (6 bases). Per germline, CDR1 KGHSH and CDR2 LQKENI. This CDR3 spans 16 amino acids. The V end was cut by 8 bases, the J end by 1 base, with 17 bases between. The CDR3 loop is CASPAGGQMNTGELFF. The CDR3 DNA follows: TGTGCCAGCCCAGCAGGCGGACAGATGAACACCGGGGAGCTGTTTTTT.

The V gene is TRBV4-1, the J gene TRBJ2-2; 11 bases align to TRBD2. Germline V lookup: CDR1 MGHRA, CDR2 YSYEKL. With V trimmed by 3 bases and J by 1 base, 13 bases remained unmatched. The CDR3 has 20 residues. The CDR3 region is CASSHADFSGRAVNTGELFF. The CDR3 DNA sequence: TGCGCCAGCAGCCACGCGGATTTTAGCGGGAGGGCCGTGAACACCGGGGAGCTGTTTTTT.

Comments on this clone: At the DNA level, this CDR3 is encoded by other sequences in the same sample as well. The CDR3 region has the DNA TGTGCCAGCAGCCCCCGGGGGGACTCCTACAATGAGCAGTTCTTC. Translated: CASSPRGDSYNEQFF. The rearrangement joins TRBV9 to TRBJ2-1; 7 bases map to TRBD2. J gave up 0 bases and V 4 bases, and 4 bases lay outside the gene matches. This CDR3 spans 15 amino acids. Looked up from germline, CDR1 is SGDLS and CDR2 is YYNGEE.

V usage is TRBV11-2 and J usage is TRBJ1-2; D gene unclear. Germline values: CDR1 SGHAT, CDR2 FQNNGV. V lost 0 bases and J lost 2, with 13 bases in between. This CDR3 spans 16 amino acids. In nucleotides, the CDR3 is TGTGCCAGCAGCTTAGATCCCGGGATAGGGAACTATGGCTACACCTTC. This translates into CASSLDPGIGNYGYTF.

This clone has only a few counts. This chain links TRBV7-2 with TRBJ1-2; no firm D call. Germline lookup yields CDR1 SGHTA and CDR2 FQGNSA. The CDR3 totals 13 residues. V was cut by 1 base and J by 4 bases, with 7 bases left in between. The CDR3 DNA reads as TGTGCCAGCAGCTTAGAGTCAGGCTATGGCTACACCTTC. Translated, it gives CASSLESGYGYTF.

This clone was seen a few times. The rearrangement uses TRBV7-2 and TRBJ1-3, with D tentatively TRBD1 (6 bases). V shed 2 bases and J shed 2 bases, with 7 bases lying between them. The CDR3 is 14 residues long. CDR1 and CDR2 from the germline V gene are SGHTA and FQGNSA. The CDR3, as DNA: TGTGCCAGCAGCTTAAACAGGGCTGGAAACACCATATATTTT. Amino acid sequence: CASSLNRAGNTIYF. The variable domain in full, completed from reference TRBV7-2 and TRBJ1-3, reads GAGVSQSPSNKVTEKGKDVELRCDPISGHTALYWYRQSLGQGLEFLIYFQGNSAPDKSGLPSDRFSAERTGGSVSTLTIQRTQQEDSAVYLCASSLNRAGNTIYFGEGSWLTVV.